The clone carrying this T cell receptor (beta chain) has a count of ten or more. Its antigen remains unidentified. The V and J ends lost 2 bases and 3 bases respectively, with 19 bases between them. The CDR3 consists of 17 residues. These data are taken from a study of Graves' ophthalmopathy and Graves' hyperthyroidism. Findings and caveats of the study: In blood, most expanded thyroid clonotypes above 0.001 frequency were also detected.

The diagnosis was founded upon clinical symptoms, serum thyroxine, TRAb, thyroid ultrasound and orbital computed tomography. RNA transcripts were the source from which TCR beta CDR3 regions were amplified. An initial RT-PCR round employing HTBI primers preceded a second-round multiplex PCR. From the multiplex PCR reads, TCRdb called clonotypes with MiXCR, one entry per CDR3 protein. Of hundreds of thousands of distinct CDR3 sequences in the sample, roughly two fifths were seen once. The sample taken for sequencing was peripheral blood. The TCR comes from an adult man with Graves' ophthalmopathy. The chain carries TRBV12-3 or TRBV12-4 and TRBJ2-5; D ambiguous. As DNA, the CDR3 is TGTGCCAGCAGTTTACGTTCGGTCGCGGAAAGGGAAGAGACCCAGTACTTC. Protein: CASSLRSVAEREETQYF.